A selection of T cell receptor beta chains follows, all from one sample in a study of tumor-infiltrating lymphocytes in oesophageal squamous cell carcinoma. TCRdb called the PCR reads again in MiXCR, with one record for every CDR3 protein. The sample gives 15,000 to 20,000 distinct CDR3 sequences, 35% to 45% of which show up once; around a third is in the top ten. Source material: normal esophageal tissue next to the tumor. The receptor set was obtained from a female donor with esophageal squamous cell carcinoma. The CDR3 runs from the conserved cysteine through the conserved F or W. D genes are given only for firm matches. Expanded clones are given a class, and other clones once, few, many or no size at all.

few	TRBV7-2	TRBJ2-7	TRBD2	TGTGCCAGCAGCTTAGCACTAGCGACCTACGAGCAGTACTTC	CASSLALATYEQYF
-	TRBV11-2	TRBJ2-1	-	TGTGCCAGCAGCTCCCTGGGAGTTCGGTACAATGAGCAGTTCTTC	CASSSLGVRYNEQFF
-	TRBV11-2	TRBJ2-1	-	TGTGCCAGCAGCCTAGGGATAGCCAATGAGCAGTTCTTC	CASSLGIANEQFF
-	TRBV7-6	TRBJ2-7	TRBD2	TGTGCCAGCAGCTTCGGTCTAGCGGGACGGGGTGAGCAGTACTTC	CASSFGLAGRGEQYF
many	TRBV10-3	TRBJ1-5	-	TGTGCCACCAGGGACAGCAATCAGCCCCAGCATTTT	CATRDSNQPQHF
-	TRBV7-2	TRBJ1-1	-	TGTGCCAGCAGCCCTCAGGGGAACACTGAAGCTTTCTTT	CASSPQGNTEAFF
medium-sized	TRBV7-2	TRBJ2-7	-	TGTGCCAGCAGCCCAGGGCGGGTTGGGACGCTACGTCTGGAGCAGTACTTC	CASSPGRVGTLRLEQYF
-	TRBV7-3	TRBJ1-2	TRBD1	TGTGCCAGCAGCTCCGCGACAGGGGAAGGCTACACCTTC	CASSSATGEGYTF
few	TRBV7-9	TRBJ2-2	-	TGTGCCAGCAGCCCCGAGGCGCGTTCCGAGGAGCTGTTTTTT	CASSPEARSEELFF
-	TRBV27	TRBJ2-3	-	TGTGCCAGCAGGAGGGCGGGAATCTCAGATACGCAGTATTTT	CASRRAGISDTQYF
-	TRBV7-6	TRBJ2-7	TRBD1	TGTGCCAGCAGCTCACGACGACAGGGGGATAGGAATGAGCAGTACTTC	CASSSRRQGDRNEQYF
-	TRBV7-3	TRBJ2-7	TRBD2	TGTGCCAGCAGCTTAACCAGCGGGAGTCATCACGAGCAGTACTTC	CASSLTSGSHHEQYF
-	TRBV15	TRBJ2-7	-	TGTGCCACCAGCAGAGAAGTACGCCTTGGCGGGGCACACTACGAGCAGTACTTC	CATSREVRLGGAHYEQYF
-	TRBV19	TRBJ2-1	-	TGTGCCAGTAGTTATAGGTCGGACTACAATGAGCAGTTCTTC	CASSYRSDYNEQFF
-	TRBV7-2	TRBJ1-2	-	TGTGCCAGCAGCTTACCCGGAAGGCAGGTGGACTATGGCTACACCTTC	CASSLPGRQVDYGYTF
many	TRBV4-1	TRBJ2-2	-	TGCGCCAGCAGCTACAGTTACACCGGGGAGCTGTTTTTT	CASSYSYTGELFF
-	TRBV6-6	TRBJ2-1	-	TGTGCCAGCGCCCTACAGGATCTTGAGCAGTTCTTC	CASALQDLEQFF
few	TRBV7-2	TRBJ1-1	-	TGTGCCAGCAGCTTAGTGCTGGGGGAGAGCACTGAAGCTTTCTTT	CASSLVLGESTEAFF
-	TRBV7-2	TRBJ2-1	-	TGTGCCAGCAGCTTAGAGGCGGAGGTGGAGCAGTTCTTC	CASSLEAEVEQFF
-	TRBV12-3/TRBV12-4	TRBJ2-1	-	TGTGCCAGCAGTTTACGGGAGCCCTCCTACAATGAGCAGTTCTTC	CASSLREPSYNEQFF
-	TRBV12-5	TRBJ2-1	TRBD2	TGTGCTAGTGGTTTGGTGTCCATACTAGCGGGATTCCACAATGAGCAGTTCTTC	CASGLVSILAGFHNEQFF
few	TRBV20-1	TRBJ1-3	-	TGCAGTGCCAGGCGGGGGTCTGGAAACACCATATATTTT	CSARRGSGNTIYF
many	TRBV10-3	TRBJ2-1	TRBD1	TGTGCCATCAGTGAGCGAGAGGGGGCTGAGCAGTTCTTC	CAISEREGAEQFF
-	TRBV6-1	TRBJ2-5	-	TGTGCCAGCAGCCCGACCCCCACAGGGTTAGAGACCCAGTACTTC	CASSPTPTGLETQYF
-	TRBV12-3/TRBV12-4	TRBJ2-6	-	TGTGCCAGTCAGGGGCCCGGGGCCAACGTCCTGACTTTC	CASQGPGANVLTF
-	TRBV12-3/TRBV12-4	TRBJ2-6	TRBD1	TGTGCCAGCAGTCTCACAGGGGAGAAGGGCTACACCTTCTTC	CASSLTGEKGYTFF
few	TRBV5-1	TRBJ2-7	-	TGCGCCAGCAGATCAGGAGTCGAGCAGTACTTC	CASRSGVEQYF
-	TRBV30	TRBJ1-3	-	TGTGCCTGGGCTCCTGTGGCTGGAAACACCATATATTTT	CAWAPVAGNTIYF
many	TRBV14	TRBJ2-7	-	TGTGCCAGCAGCACCATCCGAGGAGGATCACCCCTCCACTTC	CASSTIRGGSPLHF
medium-sized	TRBV7-2	TRBJ2-7	TRBD2	TGTGCCAGCAGCCCACAGGGACTAGCGGAGTCCAATGAGCAGTACTTC	CASSPQGLAESNEQYF
many	TRBV12-2	TRBJ2-5	-	TGTGCAAGTCGCTTAGGCACGGGACAGGGGGAAGAGACCCAGTACTTC	CASRLGTGQGEETQYF
-	TRBV6-1	TRBJ2-3	TRBD1	TGTGCCAGCAATTACATACAGGGGGCGACCGGGGAGCTGTATTTT	CASNYIQGATGELYF
-	TRBV18	TRBJ1-1	-	TGTGCCAGCTCACCCTGGGAGGCTCTTACTGAAGCTTTCTTT	CASSPWEALTEAFF
-	TRBV7-6	TRBJ2-1	TRBD2	TGTGCCAGCAGCTTAGAGGCGGGAGGGTACAATGAGCAGTTCTTC	CASSLEAGGYNEQFF
medium-sized	TRBV6-1	TRBJ2-1	-	TGTGCCAGCAGTGAGGCCCCTTCTCCCATTTACAATGAGCAGTTCTTC	CASSEAPSPIYNEQFF
-	TRBV15	TRBJ2-7	-	TGTGCCACCAGCAGCGAGGGGGTAAGCTACGAGCAGTACTTC	CATSSEGVSYEQYF
medium-sized	TRBV28	TRBJ1-3	-	TGTGCCAGCAGAACATACATCTCTGGAAACACCATATATTTT	CASRTYISGNTIYF
-	TRBV7-1	TRBJ1-4	-	TGTGCCAGCAGCGACACCGACGGGCATTTAGGCGAAAAACTGTTTTTT	CASSDTDGHLGEKLFF
few	TRBV7-2	TRBJ1-2	TRBD1	TGTGCCAGCAGCTTAGGAGGTGGACAGGGGTACTATGGCTACACCTTC	CASSLGGGQGYYGYTF
-	TRBV28	TRBJ2-7	-	TGTGCCAGCGGTCCGACTCAGACCTACGAGCAGTACTTC	CASGPTQTYEQYF
-	TRBV6-2/TRBV6-3	TRBJ2-2	-	TGTGCCAGCAGTGGGCCGAGAGGGGCCAGCGGGGAGCTGTTTTTT	CASSGPRGASGELFF
-	TRBV28	TRBJ2-1	TRBD2	TGTGCCAGCAAACCGGGACTAGCGGGAGGAGCCGATGAGCAGTTCTTC	CASKPGLAGGADEQFF
-	TRBV18	TRBJ2-3	TRBD2	TGTGCCAGCTCACCCCTAGGAGCGGGAGGGCCTCGAGATACGCAGTATTTT	CASSPLGAGGPRDTQYF
-	TRBV6-8	TRBJ2-7	-	TGTGCCAGCAGCAACGGGGGAACCTACGAGCAGTACTTC	CASSNGGTYEQYF
-	TRBV6-4	TRBJ2-1	-	TGTGCCAGCAGTGACGGCGATTACAATGAGCAGTTCTTC	CASSDGDYNEQFF
-	TRBV6-5	TRBJ2-3	TRBD1	TGTGCCAGCAGTCCCAGGGACAGGATAGTCACAGATACGCAGTATTTT	CASSPRDRIVTDTQYF
-	TRBV7-6	TRBJ2-7	TRBD2	TGTGCCAGCAGCTTTGGCGGGGGGCTCGACGAGCAGTACTTC	CASSFGGGLDEQYF
medium-sized	TRBV7-9	TRBJ2-1	-	TGTGCCAGCAGCTTGACGACGGACAGACTCAATGAGCAGTTCTTC	CASSLTTDRLNEQFF
few	TRBV7-2	TRBJ2-5	-	TGTGCCAGCAGCCGAGCACTATTAGGCCGCCAAGAGACCCAGTACTTC	CASSRALLGRQETQYF
few	TRBV7-3	TRBJ2-3	-	TGTGCCAGCAGCTTAGGGGGGGCCGCAGATACGCAGTATTTT	CASSLGGAADTQYF
many	TRBV5-4	TRBJ2-2	-	TGTGCCAGCAGCCTTAACAGGGACCACGGGGAGCTGTTTTTT	CASSLNRDHGELFF
few	TRBV24-1	TRBJ2-5	TRBD1	TGTGCCACCAGTGCTGACAGGGTTAATTCACCCCTCCACTTC	CATSADRVNSPLHF
-	TRBV6-4	TRBJ2-4	-	TGTGCCAGCAGCAGTCCATCTAGCGACATTCAGTACTTC	CASSSPSSDIQYF
many	TRBV28	TRBJ2-1	-	TGTGCCAGCAGAAGCGGGACAGTAGGGCAGTTCTTC	CASRSGTVGQFF
many	TRBV6-1	TRBJ2-7	-	TGTGCCAGCAGTCAACAGGAGTCCTACGAGCAGTACTTC	CASSQQESYEQYF